This T cell receptor beta chain originates from a study of blood T cell repertoires in COVID-19. Study overall: Donors in the United States, Italy and Spain gave samples during acute or convalescent COVID-19. In each case, the material was cDNA or gDNA derived from T cells, B-cell-depleted T cells, or PBMCs.

This CDR3 region has 13 residues. Germline lookup yields CDR1 SGHNT and CDR2 YENEEA. Trimming shortened V by 4 bases and J by 7 bases, and 11 bases separated the two germline ends. The table came from immunoSEQ multiplex PCR; TCRdb's copy has only in-frame clones and leaves some out. The repertoire holds approximately 300,000 clones, with around 91% as singletons. The sequencing input was PBMCs or T cells enriched from blood (not recorded which). This TCR was recovered from a woman between 18 and 29 years old with acute COVID-19. This chain connects TRBV11-3 to TRBJ2-1; tentative D call: TRBD2 (5 bases). The CDR3: CASSSGGLNEQFF. The CDR3 region has the DNA TGTGCCAGCAGCTCGGGCGGGTTGAATGAGCAGTTCTTC.